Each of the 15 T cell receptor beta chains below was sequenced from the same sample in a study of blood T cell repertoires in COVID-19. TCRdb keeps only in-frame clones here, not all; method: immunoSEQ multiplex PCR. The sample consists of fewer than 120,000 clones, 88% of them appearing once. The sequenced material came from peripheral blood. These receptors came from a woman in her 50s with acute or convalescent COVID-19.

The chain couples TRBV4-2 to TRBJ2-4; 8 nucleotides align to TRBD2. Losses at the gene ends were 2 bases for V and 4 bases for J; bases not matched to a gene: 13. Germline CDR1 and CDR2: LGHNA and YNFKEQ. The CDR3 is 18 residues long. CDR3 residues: CASSQRGVGTSQKNIQYF. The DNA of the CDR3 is TGTGCCAGCAGCCAACGGGGCGTAGGGACTAGTCAAAAAAACATTCAGTACTTC.

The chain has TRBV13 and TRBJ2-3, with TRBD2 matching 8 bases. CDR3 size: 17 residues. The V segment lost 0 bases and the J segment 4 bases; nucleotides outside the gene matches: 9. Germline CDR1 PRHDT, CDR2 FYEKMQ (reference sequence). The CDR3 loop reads CASSLGLTSGKSDTQYF. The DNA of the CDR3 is TGTGCCAGCAGCTTAGGCCTAACTAGCGGAAAATCAGATACGCAGTATTTT.

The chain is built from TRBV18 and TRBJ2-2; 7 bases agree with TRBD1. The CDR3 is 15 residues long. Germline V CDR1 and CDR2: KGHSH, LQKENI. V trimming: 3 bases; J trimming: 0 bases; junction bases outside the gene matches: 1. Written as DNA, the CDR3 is TGTGCCAGCTCACCGACAGGGACGAACACCGGGGAGCTGTTTTTT. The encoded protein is CASSPTGTNTGELFF.

The CDR3 DNA reads TGTGCCAACATCAGCGGGGACAATGAGCAGTTCTTC. This codes for CANISGDNEQFF. The J gene is TRBJ2-1, the V gene TRBV6-6; 7 bases align to TRBD2. J gave up 5 bases and V 10 bases, and 5 bases lay outside the gene matches. Germline CDR1 reads MNHNY; CDR2 reads SVGAGI (reference sequence). CDR3 size: 12 residues.

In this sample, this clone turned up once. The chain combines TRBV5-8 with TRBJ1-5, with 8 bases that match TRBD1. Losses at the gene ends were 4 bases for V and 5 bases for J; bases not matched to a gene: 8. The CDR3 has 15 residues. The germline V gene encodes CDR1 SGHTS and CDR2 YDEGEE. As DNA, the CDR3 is TGTGCCAGCAGCATAGGACAGGGCGGTCATCAGCCCCAGCATTTT. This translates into CASSIGQGGHQPQHF.

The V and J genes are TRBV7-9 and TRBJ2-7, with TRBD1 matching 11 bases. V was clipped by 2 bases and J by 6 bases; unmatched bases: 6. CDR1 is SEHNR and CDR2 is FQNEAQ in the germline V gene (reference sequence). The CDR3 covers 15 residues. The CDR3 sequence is CASSLRTGGFGEQYF. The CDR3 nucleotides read TGTGCCAGCAGCTTACGGACAGGGGGCTTTGGCGAGCAGTACTTC.

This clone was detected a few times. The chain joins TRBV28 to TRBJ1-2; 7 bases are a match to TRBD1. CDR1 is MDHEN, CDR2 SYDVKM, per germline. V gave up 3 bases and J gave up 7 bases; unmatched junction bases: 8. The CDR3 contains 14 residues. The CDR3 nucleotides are TGTGCCAGCAGTTTCGGTCAGGGGGTACTTGGCTACACCTTC. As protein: CASSFGQGVLGYTF.

The CDR3 region has the DNA TGTGCCAGCACCGAGGGTATTAGCAATCAGCCCCAGCATTTT. This translates into CASTEGISNQPQHF. The rearrangement joins TRBV2 to TRBJ1-5; no clear D gene. V lost 7 bases, J lost 0 bases, and 10 bases lay in between. CDR1 SNHLY and CDR2 FYNNEI come from the germline V gene. CDR3 size: 14 residues.

As DNA, the CDR3 is TGTGCCAGCTCACCGACTACGTGGAATGAGCAGTTCTTC. As protein: CASSPTTWNEQFF. V gene TRBV18 combines with J gene TRBJ2-1; tentatively, D is TRBD2 (5 bases). The germline V gene has CDR1 KGHSH and CDR2 LQKENI. CDR3 length: 13 amino acids. Deletions cut 3 bases from V and 7 bases from J, with 10 bases between.

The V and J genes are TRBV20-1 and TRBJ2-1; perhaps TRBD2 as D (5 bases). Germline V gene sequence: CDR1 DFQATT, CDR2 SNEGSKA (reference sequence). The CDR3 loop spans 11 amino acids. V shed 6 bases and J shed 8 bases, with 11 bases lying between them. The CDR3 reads CSACPRDEQFF. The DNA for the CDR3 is TGCAGTGCCTGTCCGCGGGATGAGCAGTTCTTC.

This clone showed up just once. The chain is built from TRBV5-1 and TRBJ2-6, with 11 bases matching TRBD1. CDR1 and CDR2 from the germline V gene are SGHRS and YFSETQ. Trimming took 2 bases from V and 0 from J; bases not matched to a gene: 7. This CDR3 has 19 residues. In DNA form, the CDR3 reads TGCGCCAGCAGCTTTTCGGGACAGGGGGTTATCTCTGGGGCCAACGTCCTGACTTTC. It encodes CASSFSGQGVISGANVLTF.

This chain's CDR3 is CASSVGQGLPGELFF. Here the CDR3 DNA reads TGTGCCAGTAGTGTGGGACAGGGGCTACCCGGGGAGCTGTTTTTT. The V gene is TRBV19, the J gene TRBJ2-2, with 10 bases that match TRBD1. The CDR3 totals 15 residues. Trimming took 5 bases from V and 6 from J; bases not matched to a gene: 6. Germline V CDR1 and CDR2: LNHDA, SQIVND (reference sequence). Looking up the rest from reference TRBV19 and TRBJ2-2 gives the full variable domain: DGGITQSPKYLFRKEGQNVTLSCEQNLNHDAMYWYRQDPGQGLRLIYYSQIVNDFQKGDIAEGYSVSREKKESFPLTVTSAQKNPTAFYLCASSVGQGLPGELFFGEGSRLTVL.

The DNA for the CDR3 is TGTGCCAGCAGCCGGGACAGGCTGATTTTGAACACTGAAGCTTTCTTT. Translation: CASSRDRLILNTEAFF. This chain links TRBV2 with TRBJ1-1, with TRBD1 matching 8 bases. Trimming removed 6 bases from V and 0 bases from J; junction bases left unmatched: 9. Germline lookup yields CDR1 SNHLY and CDR2 FYNNEI. The CDR3 covers 16 residues.

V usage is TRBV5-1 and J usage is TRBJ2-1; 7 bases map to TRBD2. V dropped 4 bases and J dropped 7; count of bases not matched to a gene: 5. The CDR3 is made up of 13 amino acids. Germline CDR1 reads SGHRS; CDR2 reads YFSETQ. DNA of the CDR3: TGCGCCAGCAGCCGGACTAGGACTAATGAGCAGTTCTTC. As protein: CASSRTRTNEQFF.

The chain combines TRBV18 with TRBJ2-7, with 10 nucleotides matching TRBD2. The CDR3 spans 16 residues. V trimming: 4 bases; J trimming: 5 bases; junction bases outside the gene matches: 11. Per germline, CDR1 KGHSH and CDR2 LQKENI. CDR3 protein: CASSQTSSGSLNEQYF. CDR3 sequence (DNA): TGTGCCAGCTCACAGACCTCTAGCGGGAGCTTGAACGAGCAGTACTTC.